This T cell receptor (beta chain) was retrieved from a study of T cell responses to AZD1222 COVID-19 vaccine. General study points: Spike regions recognized by vaccine-associated CD4 TCRs spanned the protein, led by 160-218 and 743-854.

Germline V gene lookup returns CDR1 SGHRS and CDR2 YFSETQ. CDR3 length: 13 amino acids. The germline V and J ends were trimmed by 1 base and 2 bases, with 7 bases remaining between them. Clones were read by immunoSEQ multiplex PCR, and TCRdb kept only the in-frame ones, dropping some. The sample contains over 150,000 clones, roughly nine tenths of which appear only once. In the case of this clone: Its specificity is unknown.

This chain connects TRBV5-1 to TRBJ2-7, with D maybe TRBD1 (6 bases). Sequences were derived from peripheral blood, sampled on day 0 of AZD1222 vaccination. The source is an adult in good health. The CDR3 reads CASSLTGTYEQYF. For the CDR3, the DNA is TGCGCCAGCAGCTTGACAGGGACCTACGAGCAGTACTTC.